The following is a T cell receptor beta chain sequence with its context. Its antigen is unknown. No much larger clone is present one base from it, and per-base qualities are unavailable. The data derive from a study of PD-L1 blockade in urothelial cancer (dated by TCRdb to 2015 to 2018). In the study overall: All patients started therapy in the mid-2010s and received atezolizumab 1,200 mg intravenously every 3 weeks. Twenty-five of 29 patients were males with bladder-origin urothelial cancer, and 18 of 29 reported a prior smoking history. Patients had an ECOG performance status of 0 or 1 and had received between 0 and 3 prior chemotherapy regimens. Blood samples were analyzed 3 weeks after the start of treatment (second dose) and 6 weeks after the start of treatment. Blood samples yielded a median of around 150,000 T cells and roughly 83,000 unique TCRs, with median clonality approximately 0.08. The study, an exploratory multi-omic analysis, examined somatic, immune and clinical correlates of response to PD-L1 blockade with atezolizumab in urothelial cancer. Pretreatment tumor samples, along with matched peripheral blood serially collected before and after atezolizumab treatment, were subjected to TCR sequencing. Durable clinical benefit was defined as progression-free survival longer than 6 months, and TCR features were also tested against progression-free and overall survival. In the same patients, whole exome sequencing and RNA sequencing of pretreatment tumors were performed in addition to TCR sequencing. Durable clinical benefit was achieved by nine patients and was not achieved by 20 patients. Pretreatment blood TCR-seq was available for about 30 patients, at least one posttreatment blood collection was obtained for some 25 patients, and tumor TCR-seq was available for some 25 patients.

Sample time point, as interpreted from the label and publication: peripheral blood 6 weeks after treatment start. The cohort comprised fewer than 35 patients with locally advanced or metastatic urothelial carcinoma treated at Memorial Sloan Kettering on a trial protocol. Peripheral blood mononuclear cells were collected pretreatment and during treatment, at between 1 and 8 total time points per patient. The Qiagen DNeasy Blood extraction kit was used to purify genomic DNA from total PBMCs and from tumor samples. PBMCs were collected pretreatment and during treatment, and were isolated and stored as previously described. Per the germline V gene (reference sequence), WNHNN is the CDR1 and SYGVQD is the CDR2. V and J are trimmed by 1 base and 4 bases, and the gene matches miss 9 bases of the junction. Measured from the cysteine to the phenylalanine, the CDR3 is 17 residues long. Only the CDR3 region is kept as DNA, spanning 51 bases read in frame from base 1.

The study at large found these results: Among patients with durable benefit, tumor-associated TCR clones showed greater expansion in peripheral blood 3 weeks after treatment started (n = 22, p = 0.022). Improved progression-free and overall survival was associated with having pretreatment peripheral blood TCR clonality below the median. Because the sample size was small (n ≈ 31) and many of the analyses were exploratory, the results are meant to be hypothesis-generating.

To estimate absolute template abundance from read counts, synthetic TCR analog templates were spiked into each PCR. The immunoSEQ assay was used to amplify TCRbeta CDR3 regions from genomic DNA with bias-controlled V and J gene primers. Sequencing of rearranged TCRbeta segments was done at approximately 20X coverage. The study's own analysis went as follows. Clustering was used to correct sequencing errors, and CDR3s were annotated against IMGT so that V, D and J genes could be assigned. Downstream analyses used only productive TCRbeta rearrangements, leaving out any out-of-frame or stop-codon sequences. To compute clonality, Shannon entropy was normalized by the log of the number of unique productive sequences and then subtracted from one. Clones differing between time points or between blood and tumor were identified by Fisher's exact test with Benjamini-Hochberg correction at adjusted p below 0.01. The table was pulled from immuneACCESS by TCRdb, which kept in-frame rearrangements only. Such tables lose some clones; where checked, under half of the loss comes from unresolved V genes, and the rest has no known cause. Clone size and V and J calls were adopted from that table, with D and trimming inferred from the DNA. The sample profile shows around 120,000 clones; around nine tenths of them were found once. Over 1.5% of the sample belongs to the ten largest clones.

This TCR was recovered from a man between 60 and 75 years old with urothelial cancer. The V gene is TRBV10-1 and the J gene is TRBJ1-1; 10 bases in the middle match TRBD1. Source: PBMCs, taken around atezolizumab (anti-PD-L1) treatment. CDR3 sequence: CASSELRTGGPGTEAFF. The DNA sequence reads TGCGCCAGCAGTGAGTTAAGGACAGGGGGGCCGGGCACTGAAGCTTTCTTT.